The 24 T cell receptor beta chains presented below share a single source sample, sequenced in a study of Ad26.COV2.S vaccination and SARS-CoV-2 variants. Indicated treatment: roughly 20 received Ad26.COV2.S at low or high dose, single or two shots; a few received placebo; per-sample allocation not given. The samples date from day 63 after the first vaccine or placebo injection. Method: immunoSEQ multiplex PCR; TCRdb's copy keeps in-frame clones and lacks some. The sample has hundreds of thousands of clones, more than 75% seen once. This material consisted of peripheral blood, taken in a trial of Ad26.COV2.S vaccine versus placebo. The source of these receptors is a person between 18 and 65 years old who received the Ad26.COV2.S COVID-19 vaccine or a placebo.

This clone was recorded once. J is TRBJ1-3 and V is TRBV6-1; D is unresolved. This CDR3 is 16 amino acids long. Germline assignment: CDR1 MNHNS and CDR2 SASEGT. The V gene lost 1 base and the J gene lost 2 bases, with 12 bases spanning the gap. The CDR3 DNA reads as TGTGCCAGCAGTGAAGGGTCCGGGATAGCTGGAAACACCATATATTTT. It is translated as CASSEGSGIAGNTIYF.

The rearrangement links TRBV19 to TRBJ2-2; no reliable D call. The CDR3 has 13 amino acids. Germline V gene sequence: CDR1 LNHDA, CDR2 SQIVND (reference sequence). Trimming shortened V by 5 bases and J by 6 bases, and 10 bases separated the two germline ends. Here the CDR3 reads CASSSHGAGELFF. The CDR3 bases are TGTGCCAGTAGTTCACATGGGGCCGGGGAGCTGTTTTTT.

Here the CDR3 DNA reads TGTGCCAGCAGTGAGCGATTCCGGGAGCCCCAGCATTTT. Translated: CASSERFREPQHF. The chain joins TRBV2 to TRBJ1-5, with unresolved D. Trimming cost V 3 bases and J 8 bases, with 11 bases left between them. Germline V CDR1 and CDR2: SNHLY, FYNNEI. This CDR3 spans 13 amino acids.

This rearrangement joins TRBV4-1 to TRBJ1-1; TRBD1 is a possible D gene (5 bases). V dropped 4 bases and J dropped 6 bases, with 24 bases sitting between them. The CDR3 is made up of 17 amino acids. Germline V gene sequence: CDR1 MGHRA, CDR2 YSYEKL. Here the CDR3 reads CASSLGPSSGGEAEAFF. For the CDR3, the DNA is TGCGCCAGCAGCCTAGGTCCTAGTTCTGGGGGTGAGGCTGAAGCTTTCTTT.

This clone came up a few times. The chain carries TRBV6-6 and TRBJ1-1; no firm D call. The CDR3 has 14 residues. The germline gives CDR1 MNHNY, CDR2 SVGAGI (reference sequence). Trimming shortened V by 5 bases and J by 1 base, and 11 bases separated the two germline ends. The CDR3 sequence is CASSQHIENTEAFF. Written as DNA, the CDR3 is TGTGCCAGCAGTCAACACATTGAGAACACTGAAGCTTTCTTT.

This clone showed up just once. This chain links TRBV6-6 with TRBJ2-1; D may be TRBD2 (7 bases). V was trimmed by 7 bases and J by 4 bases, leaving 17 bases between them. The length of the CDR3 is 15 residues. Per the germline V gene, CDR1 is MNHNY and CDR2 is SVGAGI (reference sequence). The CDR3 spells CASTLGGDFYNEQFF. For the CDR3, the DNA is TGTGCCAGCACCCTAGGGGGGGACTTTTACAATGAGCAGTTCTTC.

V usage is TRBV28 and J usage is TRBJ1-5; a possible D gene is TRBD1 (5 bases). Germline V lookup: CDR1 MDHEN, CDR2 SYDVKM. Trimming stripped 2 bases from V and 2 bases from J, with 13 bases between. CDR3 length equals 16 residues. As DNA, the CDR3 is TGTGCCAGCAGTTTAAGCGCGGGGACGGGCAATCAGCCCCAGCATTTT. This codes for CASSLSAGTGNQPQHF.

The rearrangement links TRBV12-3 or TRBV12-4 to TRBJ1-1; maybe TRBD1 (5 bases). The CDR3 totals 13 residues. V lost 5 bases and J 4 bases, leaving 11 bases between the germline ends. The CDR3 loop reads CASSLEGVTEAFF. The CDR3 coding sequence is TGTGCCAGCAGTCTAGAAGGGGTCACTGAAGCTTTCTTT.

The rearrangement uses TRBV6-5 and TRBJ2-7; D gene ambiguous. Germline loops: CDR1 MNHEY, CDR2 SVGAGI. Between the trimmed V and J ends, which lost 5 bases and 1 base, there was a span of 15 bases. The CDR3 length is 15 residues. CDR3 region: CASSTPLLGSYEQYF. Here the CDR3 DNA reads TGTGCCAGCAGTACCCCGTTACTGGGGTCCTACGAGCAGTACTTC.

This sequence joins TRBV12-3 or TRBV12-4 and TRBJ1-2; weak D call: TRBD1 (5 bases). V gave up 7 bases and J gave up 5 bases, with 8 bases separating them. The CDR3 has 11 amino acids. The DNA of the CDR3 is TGTGCCAGCACTAGGGGATATGGCTACACCTTC. Its protein is CASTRGYGYTF.

J is TRBJ1-5 and V is TRBV4-1, with no clear D. Per germline, CDR1 MGHRA and CDR2 YSYEKL. V was cut by 0 bases and J by 7 bases, with 13 bases left in between. This CDR3 is 15 amino acids long. The CDR3 spells CASSQEGGSRQPQHF. The CDR3 bases are TGCGCCAGCAGCCAAGAAGGTGGAAGTAGGCAGCCCCAGCATTTT.

This clone was counted between two and nine times. The chain recombines TRBV7-9 with TRBJ2-1; D call uncertain. The CDR3 spans 12 residues. Trimming left V 6 bases short and J 10 bases short, with 13 bases between. The germline gives CDR1 SEHNR, CDR2 FQNEAQ (reference sequence). The CDR3 nucleotides are TGTGCCAGCAGTTTCATAATCCAGGAGCAGTTCTTC. Translated, it gives CASSFIIQEQFF.

This clone was recorded once. The chain has TRBV18 and TRBJ1-6, with 10 bases identical to TRBD1. Germline CDR1 is KGHSH and CDR2 is LQKENI. The V and J ends lost 2 bases and 8 bases, in that order; junction bases with no gene match: 3. CDR3 length equals 15 residues. CDR3 bases: TGTGCCAGCTCACCAGTGGGGACAGGGGATTCACCCCTCCACTTT. It is translated as CASSPVGTGDSPLHF.

The CDR3 here is CAWSIPLRGPTYEQYF. The DNA for the CDR3 is TGTGCCTGGAGTATCCCCCTTCGGGGGCCAACCTACGAGCAGTACTTC. The chain has TRBV30 and TRBJ2-7; the D call may be TRBD1 or TRBD2 (6 bases each). Germline V gives CDR1 GTSNPN, CDR2 SVGIG (reference sequence). The CDR3 sequence is 16 residues long. Trimming took off 2 bases at V and 2 bases at J, with 19 bases between the two ends. Variable domain in full (rest from reference TRBV30 and TRBJ2-7): SQTIHQWPATLVQPVGSPLSLECTVEGTSNPNLYWYRQAAGRGLQLLFYSVGIGQISSEVPQNLSASRPQDRQFILSSKKLLLSDSGFYLCAWSIPLRGPTYEQYFGPGTRLTVT.

J is TRBJ1-4 and V is TRBV29-1; tentatively, D is TRBD1 (5 bases). Germline V gives CDR1 SQVTM, CDR2 ANQGSEA. The CDR3 contains 13 residues. The ends were cut back, 7 bases at V and 4 bases at J, with 13 bases in the middle. CDR3 amino acids: CSAAGRLNEKLFF. DNA of the CDR3: TGCAGCGCTGCGGGACGCCTTAATGAAAAACTGTTTTTT.

The gene calls are TRBV6-1 and TRBJ2-7; perhaps TRBD1 as D (5 bases). The V gene lost 2 bases and the J gene lost 6 bases, with 11 bases spanning the gap. Germline V gives CDR1 MNHNS, CDR2 SASEGT. This CDR3 comprises 13 residues. The CDR3 nucleotides read TGTGCCAGCAGTGAAACAGACAGCTCCGAGCAGTACTTC. It codes for CASSETDSSEQYF.

The J gene is TRBJ1-6, the V gene TRBV7-6; TRBD1 aligns across 9 bases. The V and J ends lost 5 bases and 2 bases, in that order; junction bases with no gene match: 10. The CDR3 contains 18 residues. The V gene's germline CDR1 is SGHVS and CDR2 FNYEAQ. The CDR3 nucleotides are TGTGCCAGCAGCCCGGGACAGGGAACAGGCCCCTATAATTCACCCCTCCACTTT. It specifies CASSPGQGTGPYNSPLHF.

The chain links TRBV30 to TRBJ1-2; the D is unclear. Per the germline V gene, CDR1 is GTSNPN and CDR2 is SVGIG (reference sequence). The CDR3 spans 11 residues. Trimming removed 0 bases at V and 6 bases at J, with 5 bases between. The CDR3 loop reads CAWSVGNGYTF. CDR3 sequence (DNA): TGTGCCTGGAGTGTTGGAAATGGCTACACCTTC.

The genes are TRBV18 and TRBJ1-2; 8 nucleotides agree with TRBD1. Germline values: CDR1 KGHSH, CDR2 LQKENI. There are 15 residues in the CDR3. V lost 3 bases to trimming and J lost 3 bases; unmatched junction nucleotides: 6. The CDR3 coding sequence is TGTGCCAGCTCACCTCCAACGGGACAGGACTATGGCTACACCTTC. Its protein is CASSPPTGQDYGYTF.

The chain combines TRBV7-4 with TRBJ1-3, with 7 bases identical to TRBD1. The CDR3 consists of 19 residues. Looked up from germline, CDR1 is SGHVT and CDR2 is SQSDAQ. The V and J ends lost 3 bases and 0 bases, in that order; junction bases with no gene match: 14. The CDR3 sequence is CASSFLFGTAGYSGNTIYF. CDR3 nucleotide sequence: TGTGCCAGCAGCTTTCTATTCGGGACAGCAGGCTACTCTGGAAACACCATATATTTT.

The sample holds one count of this clone. The chain carries TRBV18 and TRBJ2-2; the match to TRBD1 covers 8 bases. Germline CDR1 is KGHSH and CDR2 is LQKENI. V dropped 3 bases and J dropped 5; count of bases not matched to a gene: 11. The CDR3 is 17 amino acids. In DNA, the CDR3 is TGTGCCAGCTCACCCCGACGACAGGGGACGGGTACCGGGGAGCTGTTTTTT. This encodes CASSPRRQGTGTGELFF.

The CDR3 sequence: CASSTGLQETQYF. The CDR3 DNA sequence: TGTGCCAGCAGTACAGGGCTCCAAGAGACCCAGTACTTC. V is TRBV2 and J is TRBJ2-5, with a possible D match to TRBD1 (6 bases). V was clipped by 5 bases and J by 1 base, with 8 bases between them. The CDR3 covers 13 residues. Germline assignment: CDR1 SNHLY and CDR2 FYNNEI.

This clone was observed once. V and J are TRBV4-3 and TRBJ2-3; possible D gene TRBD2, 6 bases. CDR3 length equals 17 residues. V was clipped by 1 base and J by 5 bases, with 19 bases between them. Germline CDR1 LGHNA, CDR2 YSLEER. The CDR3, as DNA: TGCGCCAGCAGCCAAGTTTGGCGGGGCCCTTTGGTAGATACGCAGTATTTT. This encodes CASSQVWRGPLVDTQYF.

This clone has a single count. The chain has TRBV5-4 and TRBJ2-1, with 10 positions matching TRBD2. The germline CDR1 and CDR2 sequences are SGHNT and YYREEE (reference sequence). The CDR3 is 15 residues long. Trimming at V came to 8 bases and at J to 3 bases, leaving 8 bases not matched to a gene. The DNA for the CDR3 is TGTGCCAGTTGGTCCGGGACTAGCGTCTACAATGAGCAGTTCTTC. Translated: CASWSGTSVYNEQFF.